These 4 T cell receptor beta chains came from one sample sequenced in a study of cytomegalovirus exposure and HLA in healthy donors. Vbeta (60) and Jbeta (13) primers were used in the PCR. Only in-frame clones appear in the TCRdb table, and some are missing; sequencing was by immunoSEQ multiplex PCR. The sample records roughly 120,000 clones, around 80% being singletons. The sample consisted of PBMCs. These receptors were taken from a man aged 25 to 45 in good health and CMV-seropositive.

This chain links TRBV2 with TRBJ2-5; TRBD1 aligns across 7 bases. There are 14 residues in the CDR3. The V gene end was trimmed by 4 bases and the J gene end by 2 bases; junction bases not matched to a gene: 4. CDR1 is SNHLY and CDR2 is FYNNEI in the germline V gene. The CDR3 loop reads CASSVDRAQETQYF. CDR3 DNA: TGTGCCAGCAGTGTTGACAGGGCACAAGAGACCCAGTACTTC.

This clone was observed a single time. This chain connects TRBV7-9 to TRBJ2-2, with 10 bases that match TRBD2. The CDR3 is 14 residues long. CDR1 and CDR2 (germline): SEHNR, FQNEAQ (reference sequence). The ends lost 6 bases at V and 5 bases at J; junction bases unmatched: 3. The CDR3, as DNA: TGTGCCAGCAGAGGACTAGCGGAGACCGGGGAGCTGTTTTTT. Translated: CASRGLAETGELFF. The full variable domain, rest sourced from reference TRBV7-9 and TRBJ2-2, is DTGVSQNPRHKITKRGQNVTFRCDPISEHNRLYWYRQTLGQGPEFLTYFQNEAQLEKSRLLSDRFSAERPKGSFSTLEIQRTEQGDSAMYLCASRGLAETGELFFGEGSRLTVL.

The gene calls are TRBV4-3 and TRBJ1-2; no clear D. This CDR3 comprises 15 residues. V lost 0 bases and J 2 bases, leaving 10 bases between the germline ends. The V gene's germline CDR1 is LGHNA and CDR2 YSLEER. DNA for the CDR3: TGCGCCAGCAGCCAAGAGGCGTCACAGAACTATGGCTACACCTTC. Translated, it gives CASSQEASQNYGYTF.

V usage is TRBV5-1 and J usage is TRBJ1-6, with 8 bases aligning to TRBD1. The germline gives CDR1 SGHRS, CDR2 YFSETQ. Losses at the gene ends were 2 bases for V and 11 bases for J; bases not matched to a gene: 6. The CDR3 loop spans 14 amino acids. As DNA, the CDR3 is TGCGCCAGCAGCTTAGGACAGGGCCCCACACCCCTCCACTTT. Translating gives CASSLGQGPTPLHF.